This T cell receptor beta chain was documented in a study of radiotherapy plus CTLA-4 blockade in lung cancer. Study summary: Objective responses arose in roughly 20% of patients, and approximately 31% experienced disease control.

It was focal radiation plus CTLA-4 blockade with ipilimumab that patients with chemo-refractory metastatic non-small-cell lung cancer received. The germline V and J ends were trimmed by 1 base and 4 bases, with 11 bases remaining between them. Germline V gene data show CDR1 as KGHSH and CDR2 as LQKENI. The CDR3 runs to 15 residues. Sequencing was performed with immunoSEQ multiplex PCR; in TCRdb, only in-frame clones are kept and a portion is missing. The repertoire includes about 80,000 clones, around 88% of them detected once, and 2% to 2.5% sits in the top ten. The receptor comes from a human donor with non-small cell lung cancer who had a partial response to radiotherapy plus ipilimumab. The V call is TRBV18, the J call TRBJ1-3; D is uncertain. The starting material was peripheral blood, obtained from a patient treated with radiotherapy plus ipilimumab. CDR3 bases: TGTGCCAGCTCACCACGGGAAACGGGAGGAAACACCATATATTTT. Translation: CASSPRETGGNTIYF.